This TCR beta chain was documented in a study of regulatory T cells in long-lasting Graves disease. Specified time point: newly diagnosed GD, antithyroid drugs for less than 3 months. Construction of the TCR library relied on RNA isolated from PBMCs. Roughly 8.6 milliliters of peripheral blood were drawn into EDTA tubes. V shed 7 bases and J shed 0 bases, with 13 bases lying between them. The CDR3 extends over 15 amino acids. Germline CDR1 SGHTA, CDR2 FQGNSA. Concerning this clonotype itself: Its antigen is unknown.

TCR beta libraries were built with iRepertoire HTBI primers and Arm-PCR of CDR3 regions. MiXCR was run by TCRdb on the multiplex PCR reads, yielding one entry per CDR3 protein. The sample includes roughly 410,000 distinct CDR3 sequences, around 16% seen only once; the top ten take approximately 7.8%. Overall study findings and caveats: Accuracy was perhaps lowered by the small sample size.

These data also featured in a second study, about T cells in Graves' hyperthyroidism and ophthalmopathy.

The chain links TRBV7-2 to TRBJ2-1, with D perhaps matching TRBD1 (5 bases). This sample comprised peripheral blood mononuclear cells (PBMCs), obtained at new diagnosis, from a patient treated with antithyroid drugs. This TCR was sampled from a woman aged 40 to 49 with Graves disease. CDR3 sequence reads: CASNRGHHSYNEQFF. CDR3 bases: TGTGCCAGCAACCGCGGACACCACTCCTACAATGAGCAGTTCTTC.